This T cell receptor beta chain was sequenced in a study of beta chain features in type 1 diabetes. Study-wide results and caveats: Short templates might get an advantage during PCR, and this would be equal in patients and controls. Researchers could not determine here whether HLA type influences TCRB rearrangement.

There are a few counts of this clone. No antigen is known for it. As every portion of the isolated RNA was reverse transcribed, the sequencing read expressed TCRB transcripts. About 3.6 million reads were obtained on average from naive, central memory and regulatory T cell samples. Assay: immunoSEQ multiplex PCR; the TCRdb copy retains only in-frame clones and omits some. The top ten clones hold 0.015% to 0.02% of a sample with about 400,000 clones, 10% to 15% of them seen once. CDR1 and CDR2 from the germline V gene are SGHRS and YFSETQ. V lost 3 bases to trimming and J lost 1 base, with 11 bases between them. This CDR3 contains 14 residues. All sorted populations exceeded 95% purity.

The J gene is TRBJ2-7, the V gene TRBV5-1; a possible D gene is TRBD2 (6 bases). The sequence derives from a man between 18 and 29 years old in good health. Source material: naive CD4+ T cells from blood. CDR3 coding DNA: TGCGCCAGCAGCTCGGAGGGAGAGTCCTACGAGCAGTACTTC. Amino acids: CASSSEGESYEQYF. Full variable domain (rest looked up from reference TRBV5-1 and TRBJ2-7): KAGVTQTPRYLIKTRGQQVTLSCSPISGHRSVSWYQQTPGQGLQFLFEYFSETQRNKGNFPGRFSGRQFSNSRSEMNVSTLELGDSALYLCASSSEGESYEQYFGPGTRLTVT.